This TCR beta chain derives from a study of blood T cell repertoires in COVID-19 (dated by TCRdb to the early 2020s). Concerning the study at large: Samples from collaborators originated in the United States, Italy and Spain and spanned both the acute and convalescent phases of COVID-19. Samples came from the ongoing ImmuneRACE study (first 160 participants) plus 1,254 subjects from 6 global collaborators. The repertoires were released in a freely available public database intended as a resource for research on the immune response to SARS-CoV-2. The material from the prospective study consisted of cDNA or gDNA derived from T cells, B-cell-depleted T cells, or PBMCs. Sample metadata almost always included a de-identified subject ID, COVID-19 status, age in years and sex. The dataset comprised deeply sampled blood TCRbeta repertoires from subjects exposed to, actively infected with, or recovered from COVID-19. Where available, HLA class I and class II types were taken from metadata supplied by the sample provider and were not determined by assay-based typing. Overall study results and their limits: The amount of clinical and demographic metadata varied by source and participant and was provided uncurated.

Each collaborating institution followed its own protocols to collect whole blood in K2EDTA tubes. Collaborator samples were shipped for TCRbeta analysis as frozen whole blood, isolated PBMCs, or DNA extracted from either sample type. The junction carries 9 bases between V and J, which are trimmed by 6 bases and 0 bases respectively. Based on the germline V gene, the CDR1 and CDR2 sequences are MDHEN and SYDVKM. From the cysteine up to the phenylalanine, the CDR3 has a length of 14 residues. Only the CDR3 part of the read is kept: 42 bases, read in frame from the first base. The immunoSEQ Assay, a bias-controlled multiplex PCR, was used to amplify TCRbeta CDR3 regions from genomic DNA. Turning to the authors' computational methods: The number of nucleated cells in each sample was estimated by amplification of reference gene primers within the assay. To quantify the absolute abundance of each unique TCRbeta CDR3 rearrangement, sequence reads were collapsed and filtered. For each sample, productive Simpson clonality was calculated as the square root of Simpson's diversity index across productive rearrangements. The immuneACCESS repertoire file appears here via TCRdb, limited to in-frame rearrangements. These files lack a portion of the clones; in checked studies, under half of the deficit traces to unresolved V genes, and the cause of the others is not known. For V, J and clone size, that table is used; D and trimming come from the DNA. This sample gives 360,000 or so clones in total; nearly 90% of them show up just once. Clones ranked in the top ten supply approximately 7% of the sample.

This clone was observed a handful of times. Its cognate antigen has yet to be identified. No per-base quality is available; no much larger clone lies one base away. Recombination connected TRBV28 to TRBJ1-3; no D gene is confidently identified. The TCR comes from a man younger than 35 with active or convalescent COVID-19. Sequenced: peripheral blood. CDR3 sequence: CASSPGSSGNTIYF. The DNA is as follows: TGTGCCAGCAGCCCCGGGAGCTCTGGAAACACCATATATTTT.